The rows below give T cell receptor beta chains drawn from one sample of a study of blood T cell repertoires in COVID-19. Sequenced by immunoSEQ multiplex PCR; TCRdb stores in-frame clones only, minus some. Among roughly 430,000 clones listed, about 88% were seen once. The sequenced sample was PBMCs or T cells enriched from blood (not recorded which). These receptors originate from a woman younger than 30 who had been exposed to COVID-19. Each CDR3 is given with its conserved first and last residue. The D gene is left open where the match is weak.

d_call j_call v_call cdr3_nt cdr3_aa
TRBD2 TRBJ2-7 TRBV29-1 TGCAGCGTTGGAAGGGGGACTAGCGGGATCGGAGGCGAGCAGTACTTC CSVGRGTSGIGGEQYF
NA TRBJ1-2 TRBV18 TGTGCCAGCTCACCGAACAGGGACTATGGCTACACCTTC CASSPNRDYGYTF
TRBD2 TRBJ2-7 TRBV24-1 TGTGCCACCAGTGTTCGGGCGGGGGGAGAGCAGTACTTC CATSVRAGGEQYF
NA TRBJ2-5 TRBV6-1 TGTGCCAGCAGTGAGACAGGACAGATATTGGAGACCCAGTACTTC CASSETGQILETQYF
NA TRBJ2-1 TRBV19 TGTGCCAGTGGATATGCGGGGAGCTCCTACAATGAGCAGTTCTTC CASGYAGSSYNEQFF
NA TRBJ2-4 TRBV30 TGTGCCTGGAGTGTACGGGACAAAAACATTCAGTACTTC CAWSVRDKNIQYF
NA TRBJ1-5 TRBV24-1 TGTGCCACCAGTGATCCAGGGTTTTTCAATCAGCCCCAGCATTTT CATSDPGFFNQPQHF
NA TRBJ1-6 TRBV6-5 TGTGCCGGGACATCAGGGCTGGAATCACCCCTCCACTTT CAGTSGLESPLHF
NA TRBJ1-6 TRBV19 TGTGCCAGTAGTTATGAGGGCGCGGGATATAATTCACCCCTCCACTTT CASSYEGAGYNSPLHF
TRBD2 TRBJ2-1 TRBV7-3 TGTGCCAGCAGCTTGGGACTAAGAGACAATGAGCAGTTCTTC CASSLGLRDNEQFF